The TCR beta chain described here comes from a study of cytomegalovirus exposure and HLA in healthy donors. Overall study findings and caveats: Later analysis indicated greater clonal expansion among HLA-associated TCR beta chains than among equally common other chains.

This CDR3 is built from 13 residues. Trimming removed 3 bases at V and 8 bases at J, with 8 bases between. Germline V gene data show CDR1 as SEHNR and CDR2 as FQNEAQ (reference sequence). A remark on this clone: The antigen remains unidentified.

With 60 Vbeta and 13 Jbeta primers, the PCR was carried out. Clones were read by immunoSEQ multiplex PCR, and TCRdb kept only the in-frame ones, dropping some. The sample holds almost 200,000 clones, 70% to 80% seen once. In nominal health when sampled, donors likely had unrecorded immune exposures nonetheless. The sequence was obtained from a man younger than 40 in good health and CMV-seronegative. The sample was PBMCs. The chain uses TRBV7-9 and TRBJ1-6; D not certain. The CDR3 loop is CASSFREDSPLHF. CDR3 nucleotides: TGTGCCAGCAGCTTCCGGGAGGATTCACCCCTCCACTTT.